This record covers a single T cell receptor beta chain. The sample originates from a study of blood T cell repertoires in COVID-19. Study context: PBMCs, B-cell-depleted T cells, or T cells were the source of the cDNA or gDNA that made up the material.

Participant reports of clinical history set cohort assignment. J lost 5 bases, V lost 2 bases, and 2 bases had no gene match. Germline V CDR1 and CDR2: KGHSH, LQKENI. The CDR3 length is 15 residues. Profiling relied on immunoSEQ multiplex PCR, and the TCRdb table lists in-frame clones only, not all of them. Found here are roughly 370,000 clones, about 87% of them singletons; the top ten hold 10%. The chain joins TRBV18 to TRBJ2-2, with TRBD1 matching over 10 bases. This clonotype was obtained from a woman between 45 and 65 years old who had recovered from COVID-19. The sequenced sample was PBMCs or T cells enriched from blood (not recorded which). The CDR3 region has the DNA TGTGCCAGCTCACCATCGGGACAGGGGACCGGGGAGCTGTTTTTT. Protein: CASSPSGQGTGELFF.